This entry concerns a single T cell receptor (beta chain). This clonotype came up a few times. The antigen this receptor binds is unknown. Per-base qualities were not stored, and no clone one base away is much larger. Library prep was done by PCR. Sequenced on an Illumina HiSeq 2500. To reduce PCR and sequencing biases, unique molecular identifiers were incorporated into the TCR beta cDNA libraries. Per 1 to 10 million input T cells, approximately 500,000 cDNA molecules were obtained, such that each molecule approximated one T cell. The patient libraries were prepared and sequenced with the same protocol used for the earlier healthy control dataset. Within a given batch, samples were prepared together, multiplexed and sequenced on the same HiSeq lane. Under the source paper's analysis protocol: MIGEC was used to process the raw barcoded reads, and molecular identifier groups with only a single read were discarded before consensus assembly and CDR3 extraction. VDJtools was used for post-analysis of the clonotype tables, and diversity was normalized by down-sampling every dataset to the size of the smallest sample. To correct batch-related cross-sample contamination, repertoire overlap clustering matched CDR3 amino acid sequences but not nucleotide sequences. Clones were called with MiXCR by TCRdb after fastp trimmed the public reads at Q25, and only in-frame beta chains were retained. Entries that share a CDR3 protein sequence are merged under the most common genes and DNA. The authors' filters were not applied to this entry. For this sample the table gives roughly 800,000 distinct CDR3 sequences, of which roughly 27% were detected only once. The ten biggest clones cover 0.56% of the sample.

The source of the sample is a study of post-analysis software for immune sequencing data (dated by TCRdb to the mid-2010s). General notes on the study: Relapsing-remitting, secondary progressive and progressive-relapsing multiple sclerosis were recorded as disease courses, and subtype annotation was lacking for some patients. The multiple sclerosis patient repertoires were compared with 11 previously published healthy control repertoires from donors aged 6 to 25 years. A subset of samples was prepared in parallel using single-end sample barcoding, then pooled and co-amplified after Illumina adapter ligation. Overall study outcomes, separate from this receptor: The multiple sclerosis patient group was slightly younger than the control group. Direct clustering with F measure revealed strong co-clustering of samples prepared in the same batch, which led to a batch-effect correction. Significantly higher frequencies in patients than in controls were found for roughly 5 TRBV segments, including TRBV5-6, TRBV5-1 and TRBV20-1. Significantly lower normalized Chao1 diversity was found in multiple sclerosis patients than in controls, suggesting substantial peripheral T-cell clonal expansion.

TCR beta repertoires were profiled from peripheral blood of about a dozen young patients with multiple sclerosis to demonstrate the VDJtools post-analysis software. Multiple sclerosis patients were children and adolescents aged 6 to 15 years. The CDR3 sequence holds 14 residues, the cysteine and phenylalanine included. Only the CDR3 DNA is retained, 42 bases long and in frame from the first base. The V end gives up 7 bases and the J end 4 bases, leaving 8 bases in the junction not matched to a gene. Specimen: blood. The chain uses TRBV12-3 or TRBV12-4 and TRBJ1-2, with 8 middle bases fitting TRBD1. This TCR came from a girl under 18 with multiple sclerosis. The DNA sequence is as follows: TGTGCCAGCACCCGGACAGGGCTAGGCTATGGCTACACCTTC. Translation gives CASTRTGLGYGYTF.